A selection of T cell receptor beta chains follows, all from one sample in a study of blood T cell repertoires in COVID-19. Some clones are missing from TCRdb's copy, which holds only in-frame ones; the method was immunoSEQ multiplex PCR. This table holds 140,000 to 150,000 clones, around 80% found once. Sequences were obtained from peripheral blood. These receptors were taken from a human donor with acute or convalescent COVID-19. The donor label of this sample is uncertain. Each CDR3 is given without its conserved first and last residue. Clone sizes are given selectively: once, few, many, or a class where the clone is expanded.

clone size	V gene	J gene	CDR3 protein
-	TRBV30	TRBJ1-3	AWNRAGGNTIY
-	TRBV12-5	TRBJ1-2	ASGLTTGGYT
-	TRBV6-2/TRBV6-3	TRBJ1-5	ASSYFGGNSNQPQH
once	TRBV7-3	TRBJ2-1	ASSPPGGVARNEQF
-	TRBV6-2/TRBV6-3	TRBJ1-5	ASSLVAGGYQPQH
once	TRBV5-6	TRBJ1-1	ASSLAGGQGRAF
-	TRBV4-1	TRBJ2-1	ASSQDRVGSYNEQF
-	TRBV19	TRBJ1-2	ASSLLMGTGGTYGYT
few	TRBV5-6	TRBJ1-6	ASSYRGRGSPLH
-	TRBV19	TRBJ1-1	ASSVGQVEAF
-	TRBV4-2	TRBJ1-3	ASSQDRWGQGAFGNTIY
-	TRBV7-9	TRBJ1-2	ASSLALGTALNYGYT
-	TRBV5-4	TRBJ1-1	ASSEGTGGGTEAF
-	TRBV20-1	TRBJ1-2	SASAGGVSGYT
-	TRBV15	TRBJ2-5	ATSPRDLQETQY
-	TRBV7-9	TRBJ2-1	ASSRTSGPSEQF
-	TRBV7-9	TRBJ2-4	ASSLNSRGIQY
-	TRBV11-2	TRBJ1-3	ASSSPQGAIY
-	TRBV6-4	TRBJ2-3	ASSDRGSVTDTQY
-	TRBV6-5	TRBJ1-3	ASSYDSGNTIY
-	TRBV5-1	TRBJ1-2	ASSPQTGNYGYT
-	TRBV10-1	TRBJ2-2	ASSEPGTTTGELF
-	TRBV6-6	TRBJ2-7	ASRRSGGGSEQY
-	TRBV6-2/TRBV6-3	TRBJ2-7	ASSHRGSPYEQY
-	TRBV2	TRBJ2-1	ASSGVRLSYNEQF
once	TRBV5-1	TRBJ1-5	ASSSSGDQPQH
-	TRBV6-2/TRBV6-3	TRBJ2-2	ASSVISGGGAGELF
-	TRBV19	TRBJ1-5	ASSILDRGTNQPQH
-	TRBV7-2	TRBJ1-6	ASSSKPRGPLH
-	TRBV9	TRBJ1-2	ASSAGGRAAYGYT
-	TRBV3-1/TRBV3-2	TRBJ1-1	ASSLPDRGSTEAF
-	TRBV6-6	TRBJ2-5	ASSYSRRIETQY
once	TRBV5-1	TRBJ2-5	ASSQQDGQETQY
-	TRBV5-5	TRBJ1-2	ASSLVSGKAGYT
-	TRBV7-2	TRBJ2-6	ASSFPSGANVLT
-	TRBV9	TRBJ1-4	ASSRTVSEKLF
-	TRBV6-5	TRBJ1-2	ASRMDRSYGYT
-	TRBV2	TRBJ1-2	ASSEVGVGGYT
-	TRBV30	TRBJ2-7	AWRRADRDAGEQY
-	TRBV3-1/TRBV3-2	TRBJ1-5	ASSQNPGGWQPQH
-	TRBV21-1	TRBJ2-3	ASSTPGQGAVTDTQY
few	TRBV24-1	TRBJ2-3	ATAGSTDTQY
-	TRBV5-1	TRBJ2-7	ASSLEAGATYEQY
-	TRBV6-4	TRBJ2-3	ASGHQRRLLRGGRDTQY
-	TRBV7-9	TRBJ1-4	ASSFPGQGAKEKLF
-	TRBV5-1	TRBJ1-5	ASSPDTGSNQPQH